This is a list of T cell receptor beta chains from one sample in a study of blood T cell repertoires in COVID-19. Sequencing used immunoSEQ multiplex PCR; TCRdb keeps in-frame clones, though not all of them. This table holds roughly 160,000 clones, roughly four fifths found once. The material sequenced was PBMCs or T cells enriched from blood (not recorded which). The receptor set was obtained from a man over 45 who had recovered from COVID-19. Each CDR3 is given with its conserved first and last residue. The D gene is left open where the match is weak. Size tells how often a clone was seen (once, few, many) or the class of an expanded clone, and some rows leave it out.

size: .
V: TRBV9
D: .
J: TRBJ2-3
length: 15
DNA: TGTGCCAGCAGCGTTGGGCAGGCCGACACAGATACGCAGTATTTT
CDR3: CASSVGQADTDTQYF

size: once
V: TRBV19
D: .
J: TRBJ1-1
length: 13
DNA: TGTGCCAGTAGTATAGATATTAAGACAGAAGCTTTCTTT
CDR3: CASSIDIKTEAFF

size: .
V: TRBV11-3
D: TRBD2
J: TRBJ2-1
length: 15
DNA: TGTGCCAGCAGCTTAATAGGCGGGGGGGCCCATGAGCAGTTCTTC
CDR3: CASSLIGGGAHEQFF

size: .
V: TRBV6-6
D: TRBD1
J: TRBJ2-7
length: 15
DNA: TGTGCCAGCAGGATTCCGGGACAGGTAATTGGCGAGCAGTACTTC
CDR3: CASRIPGQVIGEQYF

size: .
V: TRBV7-9
D: TRBD1
J: TRBJ1-5
length: 13
DNA: TGTGCCAGCAGCTTTTCACCCCAGGGGGCGAAGCATTTT
CDR3: CASSFSPQGAKHF

size: .
V: TRBV19
D: .
J: TRBJ1-5
length: 18
DNA: TGTGCCAGTAGTATCGGCGGGGAGGTGGGGAATAGCAATCAGCCCCAGCATTTT
CDR3: CASSIGGEVGNSNQPQHF

size: .
V: TRBV7-2
D: TRBD2
J: TRBJ2-7
length: 19
DNA: TGTGCCAGCAGCCGCTGGGGACTAGCGGGGGGCCGAGTCTCCTACGAGCAGTACTTC
CDR3: CASSRWGLAGGRVSYEQYF

size: .
V: TRBV27
D: .
J: TRBJ1-3
length: 14
DNA: TGTGCCAGCTCAAGCCATAGCTCTGGAAACACCATATATTTT
CDR3: CASSSHSSGNTIYF

size: .
V: TRBV30
D: TRBD1
J: TRBJ2-7
length: 14
DNA: TGTGCCTGGAGTGGGGACAGGGACGCCTACGAGCAGTACTTC
CDR3: CAWSGDRDAYEQYF

size: .
V: TRBV7-6
D: TRBD2
J: TRBJ2-1
length: 17
DNA: TGTGCCAGCAGCTCCCTACCGGGGGGTTACTCCTACAATGAGCAGTTCTTC
CDR3: CASSSLPGGYSYNEQFF

size: .
V: TRBV19
D: .
J: TRBJ2-1
length: 14
DNA: TGTGCCAGTAGGTTTTCCGGCTCCTACAATGAGCAGTTCTTC
CDR3: CASRFSGSYNEQFF

size: once
V: TRBV29-1
D: .
J: TRBJ1-2
length: 11
DNA: TGCAGCGTTGAACGAGGGTTTGGCTACACCTTC
CDR3: CSVERGFGYTF

size: once
V: TRBV21-1
D: .
J: TRBJ1-2
length: 13
DNA: TGTGCCAGCCCAGGGGGCACGGTCTATGGCTACACCTTC
CDR3: CASPGGTVYGYTF

size: .
V: TRBV11-2
D: TRBD2
J: TRBJ2-7
length: 15
DNA: TGTGCCAGCAGCCCGGAAGCGGGGGGACCCTACGAGCAGTACTTC
CDR3: CASSPEAGGPYEQYF

size: .
V: TRBV7-2
D: .
J: TRBJ2-5
length: 13
DNA: TGTGCCAGCAGCTTACCCCCCGGGGAGACCCAGTACTTC
CDR3: CASSLPPGETQYF

size: .
V: TRBV5-1
D: .
J: TRBJ2-7
length: 14
DNA: TGCGCCAGCAGCTTGCGGGGGGCACGAAGTGAGTGGTACTTC
CDR3: CASSLRGARSEWYF

size: .
V: TRBV30
D: .
J: TRBJ1-3
length: 15
DNA: TGTGCCTGGAGTAGTTGGGGGGGCTCTGGAAACACCATATATTTT
CDR3: CAWSSWGGSGNTIYF

size: .
V: TRBV6-5
D: .
J: TRBJ1-2
length: 11
DNA: TGTGCCAGCAGCACGGGGGGTGGCTACACCTTC
CDR3: CASSTGGGYTF

size: .
V: TRBV24-1
D: TRBD1
J: TRBJ2-3
length: 13
DNA: TGTGCCACTAGGACAGGGGGCTCGGATACGCAGTATTTT
CDR3: CATRTGGSDTQYF

size: few
V: TRBV6-2/TRBV6-3
D: TRBD2
J: TRBJ2-1
length: 15
DNA: TGTGCCAGCAGTCATACTAGCGGGGGTTACAATGAGCAGTTCTTC
CDR3: CASSHTSGGYNEQFF

size: .
V: TRBV7-2
D: TRBD1
J: TRBJ1-6
length: 16
DNA: TGTGCCAGCACCGTAGCTTCGGGACAGGGCTTTTCACCCCTCCACTTT
CDR3: CASTVASGQGFSPLHF

size: .
V: TRBV7-3
D: TRBD2
J: TRBJ2-1
length: 14
DNA: TGTGCCAGCAGCTCGTATAGCGGGGAAAATGAGCAGTTCTTC
CDR3: CASSSYSGENEQFF

size: .
V: TRBV6-2/TRBV6-3
D: .
J: TRBJ1-5
length: 18
DNA: TGTGCCAGCAGTTACTCGAAACCGGACAGTCTAAGCAATCAGCCCCAGCATTTT
CDR3: CASSYSKPDSLSNQPQHF

size: .
V: TRBV7-9
D: .
J: TRBJ1-1
length: 15
DNA: TGTGCCAGCAGCAGGGGTACAGCCCAGTACACTGAAGCTTTCTTT
CDR3: CASSRGTAQYTEAFF

size: few
V: TRBV3-1/TRBV3-2
D: .
J: TRBJ1-1
length: 12
DNA: TGTGCCAGCAGCCAAGCCGGGACTGAAGCTTTCTTT
CDR3: CASSQAGTEAFF